This TCR beta chain comes out of a study of cytomegalovirus exposure and HLA in healthy donors. Germline CDR1 and CDR2: MDHEN and SYDVKM. The CDR3 runs to 14 residues. Trimming stripped 6 bases from V and 0 bases from J, with 11 bases between. PCR involved 60 Vbeta and 13 Jbeta primers. The assay was immunoSEQ multiplex PCR, and TCRdb's table has in-frame clones only and misses some. The data hold under 40,000 clones, with 80% to 90% observed a single time. Donors in the study were healthy people who gave bone marrow. V gene TRBV28 combines with J gene TRBJ1-1; perhaps TRBD1 as D (6 bases). This clonotype originated in a woman in her thirties or forties in good health and CMV-seronegative. Input material: PBMCs. The CDR3 is CASRGGALNTEAFF. The CDR3 DNA reads as TGTGCCAGCAGAGGGGGGGCCTTGAACACTGAAGCTTTCTTT.